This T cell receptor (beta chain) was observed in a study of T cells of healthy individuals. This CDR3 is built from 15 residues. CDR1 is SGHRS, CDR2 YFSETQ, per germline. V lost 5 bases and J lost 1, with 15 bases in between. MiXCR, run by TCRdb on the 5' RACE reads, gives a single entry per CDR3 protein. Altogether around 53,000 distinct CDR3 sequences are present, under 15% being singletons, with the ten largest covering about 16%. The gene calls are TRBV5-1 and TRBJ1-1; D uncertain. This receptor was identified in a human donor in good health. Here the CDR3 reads CASSRELDGNTEAFF. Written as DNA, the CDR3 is TGCGCCAGCAGTCGGGAATTGGACGGGAACACTGAAGCTTTCTTT.